This entry concerns a single T cell receptor (beta chain). The protocol was immunoSEQ multiplex PCR, while the TCRdb copy is restricted to in-frame clones and leaves out a portion. The sample carries about 69,000 clones, more than 80% recorded once. This sample was included in a study of control samples from healthy donors and cancer patients. CDR1 MNHEY and CDR2 SVGEGT come from the germline V gene. V gave up 1 base and J gave up 6 bases, with 10 bases separating them. The CDR3 contains 14 residues. Sequences were obtained from PBMCs. The chain uses TRBV6-2 or TRBV6-3 and TRBJ2-1; no reliable D call. The clonotype was recovered from a woman between 50 and 59 years old with lung cancer. The CDR3 loop reads CASSYLGRTNEQFF. The CDR3 DNA follows: TGTGCCAGCAGTTACTTGGGCCGTACCAATGAGCAGTTCTTC.